This T cell receptor beta chain comes out of a study of beta chain features in type 1 diabetes. The V and J ends lost 7 bases and 0 bases respectively, with 11 bases between them. Germline CDR1 reads SGHRS; CDR2 reads YFSETQ. The length of the CDR3 is 15 residues. Overall study results and limits: Small HLA sub-analyses could not settle whether HLA shapes TCRB rearrangement. Shortening that was moderate but significant affected the TCRB CDR3s of Type 1 diabetes patients in all four CD4+ subsets.

CD45RO/CCR7/CD25/CD127/CD95/CD27 separated CD4+ naive, central memory, regulatory and stem cell-like memory cells by sorting. Every isolated RNA sample was fully reverse transcribed, so sequencing captured expressed TCRB transcripts. TCRdb's copy holds only in-frame clones and misses some; the assay was immunoSEQ multiplex PCR. The sample lists over 500,000 clones, around 16% occurring once. Comments on this clone: Its cognate antigen is unknown.

The sequence derives from a man between 18 and 35 years old in good health. The rearrangement joins TRBV5-1 to TRBJ2-6, with D maybe TRBD2 (5 bases). Sample: naive CD4+ T cells from blood. CDR3 protein: CASSAGASGANVLTF. The CDR3 DNA follows: TGCGCCAGCTCCGCGGGTGCCTCTGGGGCCAACGTCCTGACTTTC.